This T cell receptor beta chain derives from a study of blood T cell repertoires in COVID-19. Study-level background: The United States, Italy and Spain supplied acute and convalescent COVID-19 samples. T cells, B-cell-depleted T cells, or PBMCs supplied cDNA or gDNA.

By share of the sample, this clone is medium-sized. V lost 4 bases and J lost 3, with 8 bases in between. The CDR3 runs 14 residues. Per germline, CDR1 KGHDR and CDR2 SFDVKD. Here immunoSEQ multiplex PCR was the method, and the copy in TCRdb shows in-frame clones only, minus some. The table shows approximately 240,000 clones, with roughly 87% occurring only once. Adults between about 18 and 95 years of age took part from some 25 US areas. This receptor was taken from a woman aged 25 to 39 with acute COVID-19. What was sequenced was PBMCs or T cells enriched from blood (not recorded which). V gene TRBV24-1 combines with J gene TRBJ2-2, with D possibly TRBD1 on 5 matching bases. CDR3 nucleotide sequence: TGTGCCACCAGTGAGGCGACAGACACCGGGGAGCTGTTTTTT. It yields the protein CATSEATDTGELFF.